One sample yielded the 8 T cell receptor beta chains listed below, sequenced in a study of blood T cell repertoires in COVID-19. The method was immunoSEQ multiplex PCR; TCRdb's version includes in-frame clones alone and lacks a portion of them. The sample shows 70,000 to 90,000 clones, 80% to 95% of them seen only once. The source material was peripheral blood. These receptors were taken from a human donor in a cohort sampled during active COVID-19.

DNA of the CDR3: TGTGCCAGCAGGAGGGACAGGCAGAACACTGAAGCTTTCTTT. This sequence encodes CASRRDRQNTEAFF. The J gene is TRBJ1-1, the V gene TRBV7-8, with 8 bases that match TRBD1. The CDR3 consists of 14 residues. V shed 6 bases, J shed 1 base, and the junction held 4 bases outside the gene matches. Germline V gene lookup returns CDR1 SGHVS and CDR2 FQNEAQ.

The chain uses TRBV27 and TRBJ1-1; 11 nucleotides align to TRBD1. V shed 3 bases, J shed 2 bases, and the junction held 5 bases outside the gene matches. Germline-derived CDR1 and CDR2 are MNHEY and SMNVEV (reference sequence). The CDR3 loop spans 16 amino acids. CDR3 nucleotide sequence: TGTGCCAGCAGTTTCACGGACAGGGGGCTAAACACTGAAGCTTTCTTT. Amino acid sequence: CASSFTDRGLNTEAFF.

CDR3 sequence: CASSLTVRNQPQHF. In nucleotides, the CDR3 is TGTGCCAGCAGCTTAACGGTTCGCAATCAGCCCCAGCATTTT. This chain uses TRBV5-5 with TRBJ1-5; no definite D call. The CDR3 has 14 residues. V was clipped by 2 bases and J by 2 bases, with 8 bases between them. The germline V gene encodes CDR1 SGHKS and CDR2 YYEKEE (reference sequence).

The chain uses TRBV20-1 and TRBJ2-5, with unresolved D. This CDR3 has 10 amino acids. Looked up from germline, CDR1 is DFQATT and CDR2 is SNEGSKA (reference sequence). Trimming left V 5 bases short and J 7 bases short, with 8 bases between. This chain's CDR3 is CSAPRATQYF. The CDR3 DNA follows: TGCAGTGCTCCCCGCGCGACCCAGTACTTC.

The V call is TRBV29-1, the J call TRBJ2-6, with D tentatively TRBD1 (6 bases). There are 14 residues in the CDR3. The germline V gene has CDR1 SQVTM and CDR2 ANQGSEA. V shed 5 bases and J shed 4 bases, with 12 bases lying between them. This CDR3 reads CSVYRVSGANVLTF. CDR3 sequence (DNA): TGCAGCGTTTACAGGGTCTCCGGGGCCAACGTCCTGACTTTC.

CDR3 region: CASSLTASGRGGELFF. The DNA of the CDR3 is TGTGCCAGCAGCTTAACCGCTAGCGGGCGTGGCGGGGAGCTGTTTTTT. The chain links TRBV7-7 to TRBJ2-2, with 8 positions matching TRBD2. V lost 2 bases and J lost 7; bases outside the gene matches: 9. The CDR3 runs to 16 residues. Germline lookup yields CDR1 SSHAT and CDR2 FNYEAQ (reference sequence).

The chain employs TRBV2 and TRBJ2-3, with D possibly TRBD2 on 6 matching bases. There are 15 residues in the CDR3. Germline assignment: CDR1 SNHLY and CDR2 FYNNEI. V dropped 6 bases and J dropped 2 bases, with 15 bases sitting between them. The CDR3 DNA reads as TGTGCCAGCAGGGGCCGGGACTCACTCACAGATACGCAGTATTTT. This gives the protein CASRGRDSLTDTQYF.

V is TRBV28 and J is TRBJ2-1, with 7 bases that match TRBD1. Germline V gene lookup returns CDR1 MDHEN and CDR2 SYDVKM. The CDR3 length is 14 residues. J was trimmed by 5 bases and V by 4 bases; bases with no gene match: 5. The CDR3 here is CASSWGQTHNEQFF. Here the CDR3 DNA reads TGTGCCAGCAGTTGGGGACAGACCCACAATGAGCAGTTCTTC.